This TCR beta chain was captured in a study of blood T cell repertoires in COVID-19. Measured with immunoSEQ multiplex PCR; TCRdb has only the in-frame clones, and not every one. Of over 50,000 clones listed, about nine tenths are singletons. Sequenced material: peripheral blood. The origin of this receptor is a human donor with active COVID-19. The donor label of this sample is uncertain.

DNA for the CDR3: TGTGCCAGCAGCTTGGCGGGGGGTGTCATCGAGCAGTACTTC. Translation gives CASSLAGGVIEQYF. The J gene is TRBJ2-7, the V gene TRBV5-6; TRBD2 matches 7 bases. Looked up from germline, CDR1 is SGHDT and CDR2 is YYEEEE. With 0 bases clipped from V and 6 bases from J, the junction kept 6 bases outside the gene matches. This CDR3 comprises 14 residues.